The sequence of this T cell receptor beta chain was determined in a study of Ad26.COV2.S vaccination and SARS-CoV-2 variants. Study observations and caveats: Across vaccine and placebo recipients, the breadth of non-spike TCRs was similar. Quantification of TCR breadth and depth may have yielded underestimates of total T cell responses.

With regard to this clone: No antigen is known for it.

Treatment given: around 19 received Ad26.COV2.S at low or high dose, single or two shots; 5 received placebo; per-sample allocation not given. Each sample was drawn 63 days after the first injection (of vaccine or placebo). The donor's status was that of an adult aged 18-55 years in Boston. Trimming removed 4 bases from V and 0 bases from J, with 10 bases in between. The CDR3 runs 15 residues. Looked up from germline, CDR1 is SEHNR and CDR2 is FQNEAQ (reference sequence). Assay: immunoSEQ multiplex PCR; the TCRdb copy retains only in-frame clones and omits some. The sample shows roughly 460,000 clones, nearly 90% of them seen only once.

The chain carries TRBV7-9 and TRBJ1-3; D perhaps matches TRBD1 (5 bases). This TCR was sampled from a person between 18 and 65 years old who received the Ad26.COV2.S COVID-19 vaccine or a placebo. Sequenced material: peripheral blood, taken in a trial of Ad26.COV2.S vaccine versus placebo. The CDR3: CASSSSGASGNTIYF. CDR3 DNA: TGTGCCAGCAGCTCCTCCGGGGCCTCTGGAAACACCATATATTTT.